This TCR beta chain was found in a study of blood T cells in healthy people across ages. Samples had at least 7 million PBMCs isolated from them. The V gene's germline CDR1 is KGHDR and CDR2 SFDVKD. V was trimmed by 10 bases and J by 0 bases, leaving 14 bases between them. CDR3 length equals 14 residues. Primers used in a second PCR of about 6 to 11 cycles were a sample-barcoded 5' primer and a J-beta primer mix. One entry per CDR3 protein, called by TCRdb with MiXCR from the 5' RACE reads. The sample has about 590,000 distinct CDR3 sequences; 25% to 30% are singletons. The J gene is TRBJ1-1, the V gene TRBV24-1; D not certain. This receptor was obtained from an elderly woman in good health. The sample taken for sequencing was blood. The CDR3: CATPRGILNTEAFF. The CDR3 DNA reads as TGTGCCACTCCTCGCGGGATCCTGAACACTGAAGCTTTCTTT.